Shown below are 26 T cell receptor beta chains from a single sample sequenced in a study of regulatory T cells in long-lasting Graves disease. With iRepertoire HTBI primers and Arm-PCR of CDR3 regions, TCR beta libraries were built. TCRdb recomputed calls from the multiplex PCR reads with MiXCR, one row per CDR3 protein. Here the sample spans hundreds of thousands of distinct CDR3 sequences, less than 20% being singletons. Stated time point: newly diagnosed GD, antithyroid drugs for less than 3 months. From PBMCs, RNA was extracted and then used to make the TCR library. The sample was also reused in another study, on T cells in Graves' hyperthyroidism and ophthalmopathy.

The starting material was peripheral blood mononuclear cells (PBMCs), obtained at new diagnosis, from a patient treated with antithyroid drugs. All receptors derive from a woman younger than 45 with Graves disease.

This clonotype was found a few times. The J gene is TRBJ2-1, the V gene TRBV20-1; D may be TRBD1 (6 bases). Trimming removed 3 bases from V and 9 bases from J, with 21 bases in between. The CDR3 sequence is 15 residues long. Per germline, CDR1 DFQATT and CDR2 SNEGSKA (reference sequence). The CDR3, as DNA: TGCAGTGCTAGCCCACAGGGCTCCTCGCTCGGTGAGCAGTTCTTC. Residues: CSASPQGSSLGEQFF.

With respect to this clonotype: One base away lies a much larger clone, so this may be a sequencing read error. The V and J genes are TRBV7-2 and TRBJ1-2, with TRBD1 identical over 8 bases. Germline V gene lookup returns CDR1 SGHTA and CDR2 FQGNSA. The CDR3 spans 14 residues. Here the CDR3 reads CASSRIGTGSGHTF. The CDR3 nucleotides read TGTGCCAGCAGCAGAATCGGGACAGGATCTGGCCACACCTTC. The entire variable domain, with the rest obtained from reference TRBV7-2 and TRBJ1-2, is as follows: GAGVSQSPSNKVTEKGKDVELRCDPISGHTALYWYRQSLGQGLEFLIYFQGNSAPDKSGLPSDRFSAERTGGSVSTLTIQRTQQEDSAVYLCASSRIGTGSGHTFGSGTRLTVV.

This clonotype was seen many times. V gene TRBV28 combines with J gene TRBJ1-5; D not resolved. Looked up from germline, CDR1 is MDHEN and CDR2 is SYDVKM. V was clipped by 5 bases and J by 4 bases, with 9 bases between them. This CDR3 is 13 amino acids long. Here the CDR3 reads CASSPQSNQPQHF. CDR3 coding DNA: TGTGCCAGCAGTCCCCAATCTAATCAGCCCCAGCATTTT.

This clonotype was recorded at least ten times. V gene TRBV3-1 combines with J gene TRBJ1-1; 7 positions agree with TRBD1. The CDR3 is made up of 16 amino acids. The V segment lost 3 bases and the J segment 4 bases; nucleotides outside the gene matches: 11. CDR1 and CDR2 (germline): LGHDT, YNNKEL (reference sequence). CDR3 sequence reads: CASSQTKTGATTEAFF. The CDR3 DNA follows: TGTGCCAGCAGCCAGACCAAAACAGGGGCGACCACTGAAGCTTTCTTT.

In this sample, this clonotype turned up once. A read error may explain this, as a much larger clone is one base away. The conserved phenylalanine or tryptophan normally closing the CDR3 is absent here, so this likely arose from a read error. Written as DNA, the CDR3 is TGTGCCAGCAGCCAAGGACAGGGTTCTACTGAAGCTTTCCTT. It specifies CASSQGQGSTEAFL. V is TRBV3-1 and J is TRBJ1-1; 7 bases line up with TRBD1. J gave up 5 bases and V 1 base, and 4 bases lay outside the gene matches. The CDR3 spans 14 residues. Germline V gene lookup returns CDR1 LGHDT and CDR2 YNNKEL (reference sequence).

The genes are TRBV5-1 and TRBJ1-1, with TRBD1 matching over 9 bases. This CDR3 has 17 residues. Germline V lookup: CDR1 SGHRS, CDR2 YFSETQ. J lost 5 bases, V lost 2 bases, and 13 bases had no gene match. CDR3 sequence reads: CASSFARNRGRRTEAFF. In nucleotides, the CDR3 is TGCGCCAGCAGCTTTGCTCGTAACAGGGGGCGGCGGACTGAAGCTTTCTTT.

This clonotype was picked up a small number of times. The chain carries TRBV24-1 and TRBJ2-2, with a weak D call TRBD2 (6 bases). CDR1 is KGHDR, CDR2 SFDVKD, per germline. The CDR3 sequence is 14 residues long. The V and J ends lost 4 bases and 6 bases respectively, with 11 bases between them. The chain's CDR3 is CATSEPGTSGELFF. The CDR3, as DNA: TGTGCCACCAGTGAGCCAGGGACTTCCGGGGAGCTGTTTTTT.

Concerning this clonotype itself: With a much larger clone just one base away, this may be a read error. The chain carries TRBV3-1 and TRBJ1-2; D remains unclear. This CDR3 region has 12 residues. Trimming stripped 10 bases from V and 3 bases from J, with 12 bases between. CDR1 and CDR2 (germline): LGHDT, YNNKEL (reference sequence). The DNA for the CDR3 is TGTGCCAACTTGGACGGACACTATGGCTACACCTTC. The encoded protein is CANLDGHYGYTF.

This clonotype was seen a handful of times. V is TRBV30 and J is TRBJ2-6, with D tentatively TRBD1 or TRBD2 (5 bases each). This CDR3 comprises 14 residues. V gave up 8 bases and J gave up 1 base, with 12 bases separating them. Germline lookup yields CDR1 GTSNPN and CDR2 SVGIG (reference sequence). As DNA, the CDR3 is TGTGCCGGGGGTTTACGGTCTGGGGCCAACGTCCTGACTTTC. Its translation: CAGGLRSGANVLTF.

The chain employs TRBV10-2 and TRBJ2-7, with 13 bases lining up with TRBD2. The V gene end was trimmed by 6 bases and the J gene end by 6 bases; junction bases not matched to a gene: 8. The CDR3 sequence is 15 residues long. Germline V gene sequence: CDR1 WSHSY, CDR2 SAAADI. CDR3 nucleotides: TGCGCCAGCAGCCGACTAGCGGGAGGATTAGGCGAGCAGTACTTC. It is translated as CASSRLAGGLGEQYF.

Many counts were recorded for this clonotype. The chain couples TRBV2 to TRBJ2-1; D possibly corresponds to TRBD2 (6 bases). The V end lost 4 bases, the J end lost 5 bases, and 12 bases lay between the germline ends. Germline-derived CDR1 and CDR2 are SNHLY and FYNNEI. This CDR3 is built from 14 residues. This chain's CDR3 is CASSGGTYDNEQFF. DNA of the CDR3: TGTGCCAGCAGTGGTGGGACTTACGACAATGAGCAGTTCTTC.

This clonotype was found many times. V usage is TRBV27 and J usage is TRBJ1-5; the D is unclear. CDR1 and CDR2 (germline): MNHEY, SMNVEV (reference sequence). V shed 2 bases and J shed 0 bases, with 11 bases lying between them. This CDR3 has 16 amino acids. CDR3 DNA sequence: TGTGCCAGCAGTTTAAGTAGCGGCCGTAGCAATCAGCCCCAGCATTTT. Its translation: CASSLSSGRSNQPQHF.

The chain employs TRBV12-5 and TRBJ2-2; the D is unclear. V was cut by 2 bases and J by 5 bases, with 9 bases left in between. The CDR3 has 14 amino acids. Germline CDR1 reads LGHNT; CDR2 reads FRNRAP. CDR3: CASGLFGPTGELFF. The CDR3 nucleotides read TGTGCTAGTGGTTTGTTTGGGCCTACCGGGGAGCTGTTTTTT. Together with reference TRBV12-5 and TRBJ2-2, the CDR3 gives the full variable domain: DARVTQTPRHKVTEMGQEVTMRCQPILGHNTVFWYRQTMMQGLELLAYFRNRAPLDDSGMPKDRFSAEMPDATLATLKIQPSEPRDSAVYFCASGLFGPTGELFFGEGSRLTVL.

The chain carries TRBV3-1 and TRBJ2-3; the match to TRBD2 covers 9 bases. The CDR3 loop spans 19 amino acids. Germline CDR1 reads LGHDT; CDR2 reads YNNKEL (reference sequence). Germline trimming cut 4 bases from V and 3 bases from J; bases unmatched to any gene: 17. The CDR3 DNA sequence: TGTGCCAGCAGCCGCACGAACCCATATAGCGGGAGAAGAACAGATACGCAGTATTTT. Amino acid sequence: CASSRTNPYSGRRTDTQYF.

This clonotype has at least ten counts. The gene calls are TRBV28 and TRBJ2-5; 10 bases are a match to TRBD2. The germline gives CDR1 MDHEN, CDR2 SYDVKM. There are 15 residues in the CDR3. J gave up 5 bases and V 3 bases, and 6 bases lay outside the gene matches. CDR3 nucleotides: TGTGCCAGCAGTTTGGGGACTAGCGCACGGGAGACCCAGTACTTC. Translation: CASSLGTSARETQYF.

This clonotype was observed at least ten times. In DNA, the CDR3 is TGTGCCAGCAGCCGATCGGGTGGAGCGGGGGGCAATGAGCAGTTCTTC. Translating it yields CASSRSGGAGGNEQFF. V gene TRBV11-2 combines with J gene TRBJ2-1; TRBD2 aligns across 9 bases. V trimming: 5 bases; J trimming: 6 bases; junction bases outside the gene matches: 11. The CDR3 contains 16 residues. CDR1 is SGHAT and CDR2 is FQNNGV in the germline V gene.

This clonotype was detected ten times or more. The chain combines TRBV6-1 with TRBJ2-2; 8 nucleotides align to TRBD2. CDR1 MNHNS and CDR2 SASEGT come from the germline V gene. This CDR3 spans 14 amino acids. Losses at the gene ends were 6 bases for V and 7 bases for J; bases not matched to a gene: 7. This chain's CDR3 is CASSPGLDGGELFF. The CDR3 DNA follows: TGTGCCAGCAGCCCGGGACTAGACGGCGGGGAGCTGTTTTTT.

Ten or more counts support this clonotype. This chain uses TRBV2 with TRBJ1-1; 9 bases match TRBD1. The CDR3 is 15 amino acids. V shed 5 bases, J shed 1 base, and the junction held 5 bases outside the gene matches. CDR1 SNHLY and CDR2 FYNNEI come from the germline V gene. CDR3 DNA: TGTGCCAGCAGTAAGGACAGGGGATCGAACACTGAAGCTTTCTTT. Its translation is CASSKDRGSNTEAFF.

Concerning this clonotype: A much larger clone is a single base away; this may be a read error. The J gene is TRBJ1-5, the V gene TRBV6-1; TRBD1 matches at 11 bases. This CDR3 contains 17 residues. The germline V gene encodes CDR1 MNHNS and CDR2 SASEGT. V was pared by 6 bases and J by 3 bases, with 10 bases of the junction left unmatched. CDR3 bases: TGTGCCAGCAGCTTCGTCGGGACAGGGGGGATCAATCAGCCCCAGCATTTT. Its translation: CASSFVGTGGINQPQHF.

The chain has TRBV6-1 and TRBJ2-7; D tentatively fits TRBD1 or TRBD2 (5 bases each). This CDR3 has 12 amino acids. The V gene lost 7 bases and the J gene lost 2 bases, with 9 bases spanning the gap. The germline V gene has CDR1 MNHNS and CDR2 SASEGT. The CDR3: CASTRGPYEQYF. In DNA, the CDR3 is TGTGCCAGCACACGGGGACCCTACGAGCAGTACTTC.

This clonotype was seen more than once but under ten times. The chain uses TRBV11-1 and TRBJ1-1, with D maybe TRBD1 (5 bases). The V end was cut by 7 bases, the J end by 3 bases, with 27 bases between. The CDR3 runs 18 residues. Germline V gene lookup returns CDR1 SGHAT and CDR2 FQDESV (reference sequence). The CDR3 reads CASTSYPRGMMFDTEAFF. DNA of the CDR3: TGTGCCAGCACCTCTTACCCCCGGGGCATGATGTTTGACACTGAAGCTTTCTTT.

This clonotype was observed at least ten times. The genes are TRBV30 and TRBJ1-5; D perhaps matches TRBD1 (6 bases). Germline CDR1 and CDR2: GTSNPN and SVGIG (reference sequence). The V end was cut by 1 base, the J end by 3 bases, with 7 bases between. This CDR3 has 13 amino acids. The CDR3 nucleotides are TGTGCCTGGAGTGGGGGGGCCAATCAGCCCCAGCATTTT. Its protein product is CAWSGGANQPQHF.

This clonotype turned up a few times. The chain couples TRBV5-1 to TRBJ2-3; 9 nucleotides match TRBD1. Per the germline V gene, CDR1 is SGHRS and CDR2 is YFSETQ. The V gene end was trimmed by 0 bases and the J gene end by 2 bases; junction bases not matched to a gene: 10. The CDR3 runs to 18 residues. In DNA form, the CDR3 reads TGCGCCAGCAGCTTGGCCCTTAGGGACAGGGCGAACACAGATACGCAGTATTTT. Translated: CASSLALRDRANTDTQYF.

The V gene is TRBV19, the J gene TRBJ2-3; the match to TRBD2 covers 13 bases. The germline V gene encodes CDR1 LNHDA and CDR2 SQIVND (reference sequence). V dropped 8 bases and J dropped 8; count of bases not matched to a gene: 7. The CDR3 is made up of 14 amino acids. CDR3 sequence (DNA): TGTGCCAGTTTACTAGCGGGAGGGCCCGGTACGCAGTATTTT. Its protein product is CASLLAGGPGTQYF. Full variable domain (missing parts from reference TRBV19 and TRBJ2-3): DGGITQSPKYLFRKEGQNVTLSCEQNLNHDAMYWYRQDPGQGLRLIYYSQIVNDFQKGDIAEGYSVSREKKESFPLTVTSAQKNPTAFYLCASLLAGGPGTQYFGPGTRLTVL.

In the case of this clonotype: A much larger clone lies a single base off, so this may be a read error. The V call is TRBV6-2 or TRBV6-3, the J call TRBJ1-5; a weak D match, TRBD1 (6 bases). The CDR3 covers 16 residues. The germline V gene has CDR1 MNHEY and CDR2 SVGEGT. Here the CDR3 reads CVSSRQTGYSNQPQHF. The DNA of the CDR3 is TGTGTCAGCAGTAGACAAACAGGGTACAGCAATCAGCCCCAGCATTTT.

The chain carries TRBV5-1 and TRBJ1-6; 11 positions match TRBD1. Germline V lookup: CDR1 SGHRS, CDR2 YFSETQ. Unmatched junction bases numbered 1, after V lost 3 bases and J lost 8 bases. This CDR3 has 14 residues. The DNA for the CDR3 is TGCGCCAGCAGCTCGGGACAGGGGGATTCACCCCTCCACTTT. Translated: CASSSGQGDSPLHF.